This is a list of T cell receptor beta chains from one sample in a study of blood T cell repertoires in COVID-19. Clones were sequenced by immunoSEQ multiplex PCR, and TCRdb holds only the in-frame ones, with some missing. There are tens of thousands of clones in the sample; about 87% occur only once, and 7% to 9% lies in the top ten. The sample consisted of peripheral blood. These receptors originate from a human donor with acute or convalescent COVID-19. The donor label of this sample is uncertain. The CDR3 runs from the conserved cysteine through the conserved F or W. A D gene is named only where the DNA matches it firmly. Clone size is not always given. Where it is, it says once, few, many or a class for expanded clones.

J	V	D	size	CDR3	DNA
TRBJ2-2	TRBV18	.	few	CASSALYTGELFF	TGTGCCAGCTCAGCGCTCTATACCGGGGAGCTGTTTTTT
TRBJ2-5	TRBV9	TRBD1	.	CASSDGTGGQETQYF	TGTGCCAGCAGCGACGGGACAGGGGGCCAAGAGACCCAGTACTTC
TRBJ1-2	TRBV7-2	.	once	CASSTRTVNYGYTF	TGTGCCAGCAGCACTCGGACAGTTAACTATGGCTACACCTTC
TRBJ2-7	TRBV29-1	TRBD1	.	CSVELSGQGYEQYF	TGCAGCGTTGAACTGTCGGGACAGGGCTACGAGCAGTACTTC
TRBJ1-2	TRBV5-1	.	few	CASSLSGSHYGYTF	TGCGCCAGCAGCTTGTCAGGATCCCACTATGGCTACACCTTC
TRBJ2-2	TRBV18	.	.	CASSPRTVSNTGELFF	TGTGCCAGCTCACCACGGACAGTCTCGAACACCGGGGAGCTGTTTTTT
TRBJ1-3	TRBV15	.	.	CATSRMALGDTIYF	TGTGCCACCAGCAGAATGGCTTTAGGGGACACCATATATTTT
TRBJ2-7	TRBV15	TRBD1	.	CATSRADRGFSYEQYF	TGTGCCACCAGCAGAGCGGACAGGGGATTCTCCTACGAGCAGTACTTC
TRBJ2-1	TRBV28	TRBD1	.	CASSEQGAYNEQFF	TGTGCCAGCAGTGAGCAGGGGGCCTACAATGAGCAGTTCTTC
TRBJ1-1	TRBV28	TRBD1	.	CASTLQGAEAFF	TGTGCCAGCACCCTGCAGGGGGCTGAAGCTTTCTTT
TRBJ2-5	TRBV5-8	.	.	CASGRWAQETQYF	TGTGCCAGCGGTCGCTGGGCCCAAGAGACCCAGTACTTC
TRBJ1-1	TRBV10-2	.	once	CASSGFGTEAFF	TGCGCCAGCTCAGGGTTCGGCACTGAAGCTTTCTTT
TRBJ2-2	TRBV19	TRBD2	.	CASSIIGGTSGGTNTGELFF	TGTGCCAGTAGTATTATTGGCGGGACTAGCGGGGGAACCAACACCGGGGAGCTGTTTTTT
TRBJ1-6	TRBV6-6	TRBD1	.	CASSYPGQGNSPLHF	TGTGCCAGCAGTTACCCGGGACAGGGTAATTCACCCCTCCACTTT
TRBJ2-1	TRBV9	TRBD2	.	CASSVGLAGGSYNEQFF	TGTGCCAGCAGCGTAGGACTAGCGGGGGGCTCCTACAATGAGCAGTTCTTC
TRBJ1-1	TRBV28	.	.	CASSLRNTEAFF	TGTGCCAGCAGTTTGAGGAACACTGAAGCTTTCTTT
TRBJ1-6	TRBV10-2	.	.	CASSITDGSPLHF	TGCGCCAGCAGCATCACAGATGGTTCACCCCTCCACTTT
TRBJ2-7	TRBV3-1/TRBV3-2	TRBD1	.	CASSLAGTGEHEQYF	TGTGCCAGCAGCCTTGCCGGGACAGGGGAGCACGAGCAGTACTTC
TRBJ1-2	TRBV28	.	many	CASKSTENYGYTF	TGTGCCAGCAAATCCACGGAGAACTATGGCTACACCTTC
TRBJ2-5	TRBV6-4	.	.	CASPQETQYF	TGTGCCAGCCCTCAAGAGACCCAGTACTTC
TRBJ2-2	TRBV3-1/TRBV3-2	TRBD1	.	CASSQGQGQNTGELFF	TGTGCCAGCAGCCAGGGACAGGGCCAGAACACCGGGGAGCTGTTTTTT
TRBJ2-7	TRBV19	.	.	CASSARQDAREQYF	TGTGCCAGTAGTGCCCGACAGGATGCCCGGGAGCAGTACTTC
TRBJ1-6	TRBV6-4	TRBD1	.	CASSDSRGNSPLHF	TGTGCCAGCAGTGACTCCAGGGGGAATTCACCCCTCCACTTT
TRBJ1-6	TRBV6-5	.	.	CASSLRYSFNSPLHF	TGTGCCAGCAGCCTCCGGTACTCTTTCAATTCACCCCTCCACTTT
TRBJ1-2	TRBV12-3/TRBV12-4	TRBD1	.	CASSLGGGSGYTF	TGTGCCAGCAGTTTAGGAGGGGGCTCTGGCTACACCTTC
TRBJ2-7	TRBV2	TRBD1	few	CASSRGQGALYEQYF	TGTGCCAGCAGCCGAGGACAGGGGGCCCTCTACGAGCAGTACTTC
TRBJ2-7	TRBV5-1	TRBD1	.	CASSTNRGNEYEQYF	TGCGCCAGCAGCACGAACAGGGGGAACGAATACGAGCAGTACTTC
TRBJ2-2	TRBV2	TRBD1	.	CASWTGQVPPGELFF	TGTGCCAGCTGGACGGGACAGGTACCACCAGGGGAGCTGTTTTTT
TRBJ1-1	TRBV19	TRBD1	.	CASLDRGRNTEAFF	TGTGCCAGTCTGGACAGGGGGCGTAACACTGAAGCTTTCTTT
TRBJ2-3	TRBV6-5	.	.	CASSPLATGADTQYF	TGTGCCAGCAGTCCTCTAGCGACCGGCGCAGATACGCAGTATTTT
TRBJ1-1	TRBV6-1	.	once	CASSEFSDTEAFF	TGTGCCAGCAGTGAGTTCTCAGACACTGAAGCTTTCTTT
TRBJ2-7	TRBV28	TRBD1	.	CASSPPGQGYSYEQYF	TGTGCCAGCAGTCCTCCGGGACAGGGGTACTCCTACGAGCAGTACTTC
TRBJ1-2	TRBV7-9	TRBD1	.	CASRQGTGPRAGYTF	TGTGCCAGCAGGCAGGGGACAGGCCCTCGGGCGGGCTACACCTTC
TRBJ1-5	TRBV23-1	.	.	CASSLGQRKRYSNQPQHF	TGCGCCAGCAGTCTAGGACAGCGCAAGAGATATAGCAATCAGCCCCAGCATTTT
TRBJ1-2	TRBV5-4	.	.	CASSLEADSGAYGYTF	TGTGCCAGCAGCTTGGAAGCAGACAGTGGCGCCTATGGCTACACCTTC
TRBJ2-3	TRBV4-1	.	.	CASSPGGYGTDTQYF	TGCGCCAGCAGCCCTGGGGGCTACGGCACAGATACGCAGTATTTT
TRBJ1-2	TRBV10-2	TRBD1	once	CASSESKGLGQGNYGYTF	TGCGCCAGCAGTGAATCCAAGGGACTGGGACAGGGAAACTATGGCTACACCTTC
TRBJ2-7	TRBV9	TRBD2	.	CASSVAPGGSYEQYF	TGTGCCAGCAGCGTAGCCCCGGGGGGCTCCTACGAGCAGTACTTC
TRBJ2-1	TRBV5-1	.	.	CASSDQGGNEQFF	TGCGCCAGCAGCGACCAGGGGGGCAATGAGCAGTTCTTC
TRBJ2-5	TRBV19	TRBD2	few	CASSRHQTSGGETQYF	TGTGCCAGTAGTCGCCACCAGACTAGCGGGGGAGAGACCCAGTACTTC
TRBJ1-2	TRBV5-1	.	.	CASSLNADGYTF	TGCGCCAGCAGCTTAAATGCGGATGGCTACACCTTC
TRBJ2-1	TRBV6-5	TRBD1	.	CASSYKDRAYNEQFF	TGTGCCAGCAGTTATAAGGACAGGGCCTACAATGAGCAGTTCTTC
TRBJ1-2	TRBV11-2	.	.	CASSLAGVGYTF	TGTGCCAGCAGCTTAGCAGGGGTTGGCTACACCTTC
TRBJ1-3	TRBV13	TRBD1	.	CASSTKGQGNTIYF	TGTGCCAGCAGCACTAAGGGACAGGGAAACACCATATATTTT
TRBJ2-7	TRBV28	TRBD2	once	CASSLGGDGPYEQYF	TGTGCCAGCAGTTTAGGGGGGGACGGCCCCTACGAGCAGTACTTC
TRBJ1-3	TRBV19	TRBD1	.	CATKTGTGGSGTIYF	TGTGCCACTAAAACCGGGACAGGGGGCTCCGGCACCATATATTTT
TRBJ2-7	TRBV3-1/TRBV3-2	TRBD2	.	CASSRHREGYWGEQYF	TGTGCCAGCAGCCGCCACCGGGAGGGCTATTGGGGTGAGCAGTACTTC
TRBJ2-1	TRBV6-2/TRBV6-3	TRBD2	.	CASSRTSGGHLDEEQFF	TGTGCCAGCAGTCGGACTAGCGGGGGGCACCTCGATGAAGAGCAGTTCTTC
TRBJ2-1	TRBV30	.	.	CAHGTYNEQFF	TGTGCCCACGGTACTTACAATGAGCAGTTCTTC
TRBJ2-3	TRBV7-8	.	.	CASSLAIESTDTQYF	TGTGCCAGCAGCTTAGCGATCGAGAGCACAGATACGCAGTATTTT
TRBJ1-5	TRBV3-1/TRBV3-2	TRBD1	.	CASSQGSAGTGNQPQHF	TGTGCCAGCAGCCAAGGTAGCGCCGGGACAGGGAATCAGCCCCAGCATTTT
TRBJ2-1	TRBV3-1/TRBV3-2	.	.	CASHRGSRGAEQFF	TGTGCCAGCCACCGGGGGTCCCGTGGGGCTGAGCAGTTCTTC
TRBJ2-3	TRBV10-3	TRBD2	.	CAISEELAGGISTDTQYF	TGTGCCATCAGTGAGGAGCTAGCGGGGGGTATTAGCACAGATACGCAGTATTTT
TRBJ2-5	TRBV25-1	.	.	CASSERLPRETQYF	TGTGCCAGCAGTGAAAGACTCCCCCGTGAGACCCAGTACTTC